The following is a T cell receptor (beta chain) sequence with its context. Its target is not known. The data derive from a study of T cell responses to AZD1222 COVID-19 vaccine. TCRdb's table, derived via immunoSEQ multiplex PCR, lists solely in-frame clones and lacks some. The repertoire holds tens of thousands of clones, with about nine tenths as singletons. Study-wide points: None of the repertoires were sampled until the peak T cell response had passed. Dominant CD4 TCR responses targeted spike regions 160-218 and 743-854. Nearly half of spike-specific TCRs reportedly target variant regions that are unmutated in the B.1.351 and B.1.1.7 variants. Donors skewed white British and female; clonal diversity was possibly underestimated.

This CDR3 spans 14 amino acids. Looked up from germline, CDR1 is SNHLY and CDR2 is FYNNEI. Trimming removed 6 bases from V and 5 bases from J; junction bases left unmatched: 8. This specimen was peripheral blood, taken on day 0 of AZD1222 vaccination. The origin of this receptor is an adult in good health. This chain links TRBV2 with TRBJ2-5; 8 positions match TRBD2. The chain's CDR3 is CASRAGSGTETQYF. CDR3 sequence (DNA): TGTGCCAGCAGAGCCGGTAGCGGGACCGAGACCCAGTACTTC.